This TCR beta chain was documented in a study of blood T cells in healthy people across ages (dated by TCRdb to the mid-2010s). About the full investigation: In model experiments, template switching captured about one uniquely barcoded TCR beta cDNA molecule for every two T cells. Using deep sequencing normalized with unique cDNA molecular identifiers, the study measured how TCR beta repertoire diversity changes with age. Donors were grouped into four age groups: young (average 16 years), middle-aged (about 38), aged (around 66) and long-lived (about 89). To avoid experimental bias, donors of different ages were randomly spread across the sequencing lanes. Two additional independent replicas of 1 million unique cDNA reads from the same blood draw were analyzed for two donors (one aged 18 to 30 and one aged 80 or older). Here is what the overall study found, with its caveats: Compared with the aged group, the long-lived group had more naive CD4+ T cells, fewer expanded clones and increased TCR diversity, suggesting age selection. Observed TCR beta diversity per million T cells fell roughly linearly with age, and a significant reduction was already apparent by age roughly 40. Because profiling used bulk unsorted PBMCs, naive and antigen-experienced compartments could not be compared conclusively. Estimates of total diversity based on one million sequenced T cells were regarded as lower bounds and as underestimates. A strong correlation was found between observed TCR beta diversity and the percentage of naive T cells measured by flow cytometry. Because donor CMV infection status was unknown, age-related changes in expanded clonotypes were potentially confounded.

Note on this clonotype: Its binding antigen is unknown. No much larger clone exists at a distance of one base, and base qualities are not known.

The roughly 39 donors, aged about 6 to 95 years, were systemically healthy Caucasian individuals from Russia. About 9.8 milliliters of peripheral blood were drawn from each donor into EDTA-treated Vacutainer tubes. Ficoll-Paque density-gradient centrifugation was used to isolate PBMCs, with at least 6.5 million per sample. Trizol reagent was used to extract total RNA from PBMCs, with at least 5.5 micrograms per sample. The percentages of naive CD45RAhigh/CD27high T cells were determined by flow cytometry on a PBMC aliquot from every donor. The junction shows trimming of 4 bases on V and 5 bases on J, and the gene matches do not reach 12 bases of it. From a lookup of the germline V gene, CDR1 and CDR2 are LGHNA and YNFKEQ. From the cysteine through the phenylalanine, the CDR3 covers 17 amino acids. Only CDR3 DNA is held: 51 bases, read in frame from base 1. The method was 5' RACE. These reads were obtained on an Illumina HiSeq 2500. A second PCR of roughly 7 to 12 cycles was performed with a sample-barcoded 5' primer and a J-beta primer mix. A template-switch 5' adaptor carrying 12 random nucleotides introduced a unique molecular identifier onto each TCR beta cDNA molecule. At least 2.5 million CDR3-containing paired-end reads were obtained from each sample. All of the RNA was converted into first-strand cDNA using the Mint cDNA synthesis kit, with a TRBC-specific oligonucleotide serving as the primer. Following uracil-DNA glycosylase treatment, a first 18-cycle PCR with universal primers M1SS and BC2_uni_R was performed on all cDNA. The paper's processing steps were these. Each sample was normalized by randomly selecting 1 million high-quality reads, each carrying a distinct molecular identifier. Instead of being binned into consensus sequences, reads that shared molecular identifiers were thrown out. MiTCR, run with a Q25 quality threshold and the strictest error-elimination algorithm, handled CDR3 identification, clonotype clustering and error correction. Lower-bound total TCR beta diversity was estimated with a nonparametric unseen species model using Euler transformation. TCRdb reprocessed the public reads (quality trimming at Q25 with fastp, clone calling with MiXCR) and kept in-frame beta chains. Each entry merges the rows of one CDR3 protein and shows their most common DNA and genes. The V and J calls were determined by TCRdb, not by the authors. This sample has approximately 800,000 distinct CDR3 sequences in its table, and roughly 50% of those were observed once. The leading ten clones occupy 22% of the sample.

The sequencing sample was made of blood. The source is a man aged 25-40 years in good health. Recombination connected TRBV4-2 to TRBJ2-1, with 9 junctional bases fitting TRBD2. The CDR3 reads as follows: CASSLLPAGGPNNEQFF. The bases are TGTGCCAGCAGCCTTCTCCCAGCGGGAGGCCCCAACAATGAGCAGTTCTTC.